The present entry profiles one T cell receptor beta chain with its context. Its antigen is currently unknown. The data originate from a study of cytomegalovirus exposure and HLA in healthy donors. With 60 Vbeta and 13 Jbeta primers, the PCR was carried out. Data came from immunoSEQ multiplex PCR; TCRdb stores just in-frame clones and leaves some out. The top ten clones hold about 0.84% of a sample with some 200,000 clones, approximately 78% of them seen once. Broader study findings: It was reported in a later analysis that an Asian-associated ancestry cluster showed fewer N-insertions than the approximately 670-donor mean.

With 0 bases removed from V and 3 bases from J, the gap between germline ends came to 12 bases. Looked up from germline, CDR1 is MNHNS and CDR2 is SASEGT. This CDR3 contains 15 residues. The chain joins TRBV6-1 to TRBJ2-7; TRBD1 is a possible D gene (6 bases). The sample comprised PBMCs. The receptor comes from a woman aged 18 to 35 in good health and CMV-seronegative. CDR3 residues: CASSEAEQGYYEQYF. CDR3 DNA: TGTGCCAGCAGTGAAGCAGAACAGGGATACTACGAGCAGTACTTC.